Detailed here is one T cell receptor (beta chain). This entry comes from a study of PD-L1 blockade in urothelial cancer. Looking at the study overall: Patients' histories included 0 to 3 prior chemotherapy regimens.

Peripheral blood mononuclear cells were collected from every patient before and during treatment, yielding between 1 and 8 samples per patient. V was pared by 7 bases and J by 5 bases, with 7 bases of the junction left unmatched. This CDR3 contains 14 residues. CDR1 and CDR2 from the germline V gene are MRHNA and SNTAGT. The method was immunoSEQ multiplex PCR; TCRdb's version includes in-frame clones alone and lacks a portion of them. The table shows about 39,000 clones, with more than 85% occurring only once. The chain combines TRBV6-4 with TRBJ2-7; 11 bases match TRBD1. Sample: PBMCs, taken around atezolizumab (anti-PD-L1) treatment. This receptor was obtained from a man aged 55-75 years with urothelial cancer. The CDR3 nucleotides read TGTGCCAGCATCGGACAGGGGGCGATCCACGAGCAGTACTTC. It is translated as CASIGQGAIHEQYF.